The rows below give T cell receptor beta chains drawn from one sample of a study of brain T cells in children with intractable seizures. Here immunoSEQ multiplex PCR was the method, and the copy in TCRdb shows in-frame clones only, minus some. The sample records fewer than 85,000 clones, under 95% being singletons. Here the sequenced sample was peripheral blood, taken at surgery. These receptors came from a boy in the first two years of life with tuberous sclerosis and intractable seizures. The CDR3 runs from the conserved cysteine through the conserved F or W. Each record gives: V gene, J gene, D gene, clone size, CDR3 DNA, CDR3 protein. A D gene is named only where the DNA matches it firmly. Clone size is not always given. Where it is, it says once, few, many or a class for expanded clones.

TRBV5-6	TRBJ1-6	NA	NA	TGTGCCAGCAGCTTCTTTGAGGGGTCACCCCTCCACTTT	CASSFFEGSPLHF
TRBV18	TRBJ2-7	NA	once	TGTGCCAGCTCACCAAACCCCCAGGACGAGCAGTACTTC	CASSPNPQDEQYF
TRBV3-1/TRBV3-2	TRBJ2-3	NA	NA	TGTGCCAGCAGCCAAGGAGGGCTGTGGTGGGGTCATACGCAGTATTTT	CASSQGGLWWGHTQYF
TRBV10-3	TRBJ2-2	TRBD2	NA	TGTGCCATCAGTGAAATTGCGGGAGGGCACACCGGGGAGCTGTTTTTT	CAISEIAGGHTGELFF
TRBV9	TRBJ2-5	TRBD2	NA	TGTGCCAGCAGCGTATCGGGGGGGGAGACCCAGTACTTC	CASSVSGGETQYF
TRBV11-1	TRBJ2-7	TRBD2	NA	TGTGCCAGCAGCCCCTGGTCAACTAGCGGAGGGTACGAGCAGTACTTC	CASSPWSTSGGYEQYF
TRBV29-1	TRBJ2-1	TRBD2	NA	TGCAGCGTTGTAGCGGGAGCTGGACGAAATGAGCAGTTCTTC	CSVVAGAGRNEQFF
TRBV14	TRBJ2-1	NA	NA	TGTGCCAGCAGCCAAAACTGGGGCCCGTACAATGAGCAGTTCTTC	CASSQNWGPYNEQFF
TRBV7-2	TRBJ2-4	NA	NA	TGTGCCAGCAGCTCCGGGGGAAGCTTAGGCATTCAGTACTTC	CASSSGGSLGIQYF
TRBV7-6	TRBJ2-7	NA	once	TGTGCCAGCAGCTCAGACTTGGGGGAGCAGTACTTC	CASSSDLGEQYF
TRBV11-2	TRBJ2-3	NA	NA	TGTGCCAGCAGCTTAGCCCGGATTGGTGATACGCAGTATTTT	CASSLARIGDTQYF
TRBV9	TRBJ1-6	NA	few	TGTGCCAGCAGCGTAGGGCAGGGGACCAATTCACCCCTCCACTTT	CASSVGQGTNSPLHF
TRBV27	TRBJ1-4	NA	NA	TGTGCCAGCAGTTTATCGACAGCGAGTAATGAAAAACTGTTTTTT	CASSLSTASNEKLFF
TRBV19	TRBJ2-7	NA	NA	TGTGCCAGTAGTCCAGACAGGAATTCCTACGAGCAGTACTTC	CASSPDRNSYEQYF
TRBV9	TRBJ2-3	NA	NA	TGTGCCAGCAGCGTCGACCCCCTAAGGGGGAGGGGGACAGATACGCAGTATTTT	CASSVDPLRGRGTDTQYF
TRBV5-6	TRBJ1-2	NA	NA	TGTGCCAGCAGCCCGACGGGTCGAGGGGCGTATGGCTACACCTTC	CASSPTGRGAYGYTF
TRBV5-4	TRBJ2-1	NA	NA	TGTGCCAGCAGCTTGGTCAGGGAGCCGAATGAGCAGTTCTTC	CASSLVREPNEQFF
TRBV15	TRBJ2-5	TRBD2	NA	TGTGCCACCAGCAGAGATCAGACTAGCGGGGGCTCTACCCAGTACTTC	CATSRDQTSGGSTQYF
TRBV15	TRBJ2-5	TRBD2	NA	TGTGCCACCAGCAGAGGTACTAGCGAAGTTGGAGAGACCCAGTACTTC	CATSRGTSEVGETQYF
TRBV7-2	TRBJ1-3	NA	few	TGTGCCAGCAGCTATACGCGAAGCTCTGGAAACACCATATATTTT	CASSYTRSSGNTIYF
TRBV2	TRBJ2-7	TRBD1	NA	TGTGCCAGCAGTGTCGTCACCGGGACAGGGAACGAGCAGTACTTC	CASSVVTGTGNEQYF
TRBV2	TRBJ2-3	TRBD2	NA	TGTGCCAGCAGTGGCGGACTAGCGGGACCCTTGGATACGCAGTATTTT	CASSGGLAGPLDTQYF
TRBV12-3/TRBV12-4	TRBJ1-1	NA	NA	TGTGCCAGCAATCAGGGAAAAAGTGAAGCTTTCTTT	CASNQGKSEAFF
TRBV6-1	TRBJ1-2	NA	once	TGTGCCAGCAGTGATCGATGGGCCTTTAGCTACACCTTC	CASSDRWAFSYTF
TRBV9	TRBJ2-7	TRBD2	NA	TGTGCCAGCAGCGTAGCCGCGGGAGCGACTAACGAGCAGTACTTC	CASSVAAGATNEQYF
TRBV13	TRBJ2-1	NA	NA	TGTGCCGTAAGGACAGTTTACAATGAGCAGTTCTTC	CAVRTVYNEQFF
TRBV5-4	TRBJ2-5	NA	NA	TGTGCCAGCAGCTTGGCCGGGACACAAGAGACCCAGTACTTC	CASSLAGTQETQYF
TRBV4-1	TRBJ2-3	TRBD2	NA	TGCGCCAGCAGCCAAGGGACTAGCGGGGCGGATACGCAGTATTTT	CASSQGTSGADTQYF
TRBV18	TRBJ2-7	NA	NA	TGTGCCAGCTCACCCGGGGACGAGCAGTACTTC	CASSPGDEQYF
TRBV6-1	TRBJ1-3	NA	NA	TGTGCCAGCAGTGAATTGGGGTTGGACGGAAACACCATATATTTT	CASSELGLDGNTIYF